These 30 T cell receptor beta chains share one sample of origin, sequenced in a study of Ad26.COV2.S vaccination and SARS-CoV-2 variants. Repertoires were generated with immunoSEQ multiplex PCR, while TCRdb's copy carries only in-frame clones and drops some. This table holds 250,000 to 300,000 clones, 70% to 90% found once. Treatment noted: over 15 received Ad26.COV2.S at low or high dose, single or two shots; about 5 received placebo; per-sample allocation not given. Sampling happened 63 days after the first vaccine or placebo injection. The source was peripheral blood, collected in a trial of Ad26.COV2.S vaccine versus placebo. These receptors came from a person aged 18-60 years who received the Ad26.COV2.S COVID-19 vaccine or a placebo.

The chain employs TRBV6-2 or TRBV6-3 and TRBJ1-1, with D possibly being TRBD1 (6 bases). Trimming shortened V by 5 bases and J by 0 bases, and 19 bases separated the two germline ends. Germline V CDR1 and CDR2: MNHEY, SVGEGT. The CDR3 extends over 17 amino acids. CDR3: CASSPIDRSALNTEAFF. The CDR3 DNA follows: TGTGCCAGCAGTCCAATCGACAGGTCGGCTCTGAACACTGAAGCTTTCTTT.

This chain links TRBV5-8 with TRBJ2-6; D is unresolved. V was trimmed by 2 bases and J by 2 bases, leaving 8 bases between them. Germline CDR1 SGHTS, CDR2 YDEGEE. The CDR3 covers 15 residues. CDR3 nucleotides: TGTGCCAGCAGCTTTATAGGCGCTGGGGCCAACGTCCTGACTTTC. Translation gives CASSFIGAGANVLTF.

CDR3 amino acids: CASSRGTLNTGELFF. The CDR3 DNA reads TGTGCCAGCTCACGTGGGACACTGAACACCGGGGAGCTGTTTTTT. This rearrangement joins TRBV18 to TRBJ2-2, with a possible D match to TRBD1 (6 bases). Germline CDR1 KGHSH, CDR2 LQKENI. This CDR3 contains 15 residues. V lost 4 bases and J 1 base, leaving 10 bases between the germline ends.

V usage is TRBV6-2 or TRBV6-3 and J usage is TRBJ2-7; a weak D match, TRBD2 (6 bases). The CDR3 is 12 residues long. V lost 4 bases and J 6 bases, leaving 10 bases between the germline ends. Per the germline V gene, CDR1 is MNHEY and CDR2 is SVGEGT. CDR3 loop: CASSWGLREQYF. The CDR3 DNA is TGTGCCAGCAGTTGGGGACTTCGCGAGCAGTACTTC.

This clone was counted a single time. The CDR3 protein is CASSLRQGPYEQYF. CDR3 coding DNA: TGTGCCAGCAGTTTAAGACAGGGGCCCTACGAGCAGTACTTC. V usage is TRBV27 and J usage is TRBJ2-7, with TRBD1 matching 8 bases. The CDR3 totals 14 residues. Per the germline V gene, CDR1 is MNHEY and CDR2 is SMNVEV (reference sequence). The J segment lost 2 bases and the V segment lost 2 bases, leaving 2 bases of the junction unmatched.

The chain recombines TRBV10-2 with TRBJ2-1; D may be TRBD1 (5 bases). This CDR3 is 13 amino acids long. CDR1 WSHSY and CDR2 SAAADI come from the germline V gene. V was trimmed by 5 bases and J by 4 bases, leaving 9 bases between them. This CDR3 is CASSSDIYNEQFF. CDR3 nucleotides: TGCGCCAGCAGTTCGGACATATACAATGAGCAGTTCTTC.

The chain links TRBV6-1 to TRBJ2-1; D unresolved. The CDR3 contains 11 residues. Looked up from germline, CDR1 is MNHNS and CDR2 is SASEGT. V lost 2 bases and J 10 bases, leaving 6 bases between the germline ends. The CDR3 nucleotides are TGTGCCAGCAGTGAACTCAGCGAGCAGTTCTTC. Protein: CASSELSEQFF.

The chain carries TRBV9 and TRBJ1-5; no firm D call. V was cut by 0 bases and J by 5 bases, with 15 bases left in between. This CDR3 is built from 16 residues. Germline-derived CDR1 and CDR2 are SGDLS and YYNGEE. Here the CDR3 reads CASSVGIQPGHQPQHF. The CDR3 nucleotides read TGTGCCAGCAGCGTAGGTATCCAACCAGGCCATCAGCCCCAGCATTTT. Combining the CDR3 with reference TRBV9 and TRBJ1-5 gives the whole variable domain DSGVTQTPKHLITATGQRVTLRCSPRSGDLSVYWYQQSLDQGLQFLIQYYNGEERAKGNILERFSAQQFPDLHSELNLSSLELGDSALYFCASSVGIQPGHQPQHFGDGTRLSIL.

The V call is TRBV30, the J call TRBJ2-1, with 7 positions matching TRBD2. This CDR3 comprises 15 residues. CDR1 GTSNPN and CDR2 SVGIG come from the germline V gene (reference sequence). The ends lost 2 bases at V and 1 base at J; junction bases unmatched: 5. The CDR3 loop is CAWSIASGSYNEQFF. The CDR3 nucleotides read TGTGCCTGGAGTATAGCTAGCGGTTCCTACAATGAGCAGTTCTTC.

V and J are TRBV5-6 and TRBJ2-5; TRBD2 matches at 9 bases. After removal of 4 bases from V and 5 bases from J, the junction contained 15 bases not matched to a gene. This CDR3 contains 17 residues. Germline CDR1 and CDR2: SGHDT and YYEEEE. CDR3 in DNA: TGTGCCAGCAGCCGGACGGGGAGGCGGGGGGGCCGGGAGACCCAGTACTTC. Protein: CASSRTGRRGGRETQYF. The full variable domain, with the rest looked up from reference TRBV5-6 and TRBJ2-5, is DAGVTQSPTHLIKTRGQQVTLRCSPKSGHDTVSWYQQALGQGPQFIFQYYEEEERQRGNFPDRFSGHQFPNYSSELNVNALLLGDSALYLCASSRTGRRGGRETQYFGPGTRLLVL.

The rearrangement links TRBV27 to TRBJ2-7, with 9 bases identical to TRBD1. The CDR3 has 16 residues. Germline V gives CDR1 MNHEY, CDR2 SMNVEV (reference sequence). V was pared by 4 bases and J by 5 bases, with 12 bases of the junction left unmatched. The CDR3 DNA is TGTGCCAGCAGTTCCCTGGTGGACAGGGGTGGCCACGAGCAGTACTTC. It specifies CASSSLVDRGGHEQYF.

This rearrangement joins TRBV5-1 to TRBJ2-7, with a possible D match to TRBD2 (6 bases). The CDR3 contains 12 residues. In germline, CDR1 is SGHRS, CDR2 YFSETQ. Trimming stripped 2 bases from V and 7 bases from J, with 10 bases between. The CDR3 sequence is CASSFLGGEQYF. CDR3 coding DNA: TGCGCCAGCAGCTTTTTGGGGGGAGAGCAGTACTTC.

The V call is TRBV7-3, the J call TRBJ2-3; the D is unclear. CDR1 and CDR2 from the germline V gene are SGHTA and FQGTGA. Trimming left V 5 bases short and J 2 bases short, with 8 bases between. This CDR3 contains 13 residues. The CDR3 nucleotides read TGTGCCAGCAGCCAAGTGGACACAGATACGCAGTATTTT. This translates into CASSQVDTDTQYF.

In DNA, the CDR3 is TGTGCCAGCAGCTTAGAGGTAGCGGGAGGGAACAATGAGCAGTTCTTC. This codes for CASSLEVAGGNNEQFF. The chain recombines TRBV7-6 with TRBJ2-1, with 11 bases identical to TRBD2. Germline lookup yields CDR1 SGHVS and CDR2 FNYEAQ. The CDR3 extends over 16 amino acids. Trimming removed 1 base from V and 5 bases from J; junction bases left unmatched: 4.

This chain links TRBV4-1 with TRBJ1-5, with D tentatively TRBD1 (6 bases). Trimming cost V 2 bases and J 3 bases, with 11 bases left between them. The CDR3 consists of 15 residues. Germline assignment: CDR1 MGHRA and CDR2 YSYEKL. CDR3: CASSQRGGDNQPQHF. In nucleotides, the CDR3 is TGCGCCAGCAGCCAACGAGGGGGTGACAATCAGCCCCAGCATTTT.

The CDR3 here is CATPYRVERDTEAFF. CDR3 bases: TGTGCCACCCCATACCGAGTCGAAAGGGACACTGAAGCTTTCTTT. The genes are TRBV6-4 and TRBJ1-1; D remains ambiguous. The CDR3 consists of 15 residues. The V and J ends lost 10 bases and 3 bases respectively, with 21 bases between them. Germline CDR1 is MRHNA and CDR2 is SNTAGT.

This rearrangement joins TRBV7-2 to TRBJ1-3; D not certain. The CDR3 contains 13 residues. Germline CDR1 SGHTA, CDR2 FQGNSA. V was shortened by 7 bases and J by 4 bases, with 11 bases between the two germline ends. The CDR3 bases are TGTGCCAGCACTCCCTCTGGGGGAAACACCATATATTTT. Its translation: CASTPSGGNTIYF.

This clone was counted a few times. This chain joins TRBV6-2 or TRBV6-3 and TRBJ2-5, with 9 positions matching TRBD2. Looked up from germline, CDR1 is MNHEY and CDR2 is SVGEGT. The length of the CDR3 is 17 residues. J lost 2 bases, V lost 4 bases, and 11 bases had no gene match. The CDR3 nucleotides are TGTGCCAGCAGTTCCGACCTAGGGACTAGCAAACAAGAGACCCAGTACTTC. Residues: CASSSDLGTSKQETQYF.

The V gene is TRBV9, the J gene TRBJ1-1, with 7 positions matching TRBD1. This CDR3 has 15 amino acids. V lost 4 bases to trimming and J lost 3 bases; unmatched junction nucleotides: 9. Germline CDR1 reads SGDLS; CDR2 reads YYNGEE. CDR3 sequence reads: CASSPRDSHYTEAFF. DNA of the CDR3: TGTGCCAGCAGCCCACGGGACAGCCATTACACTGAAGCTTTCTTT. The whole variable domain, filled in from reference TRBV9 and TRBJ1-1, reads DSGVTQTPKHLITATGQRVTLRCSPRSGDLSVYWYQQSLDQGLQFLIQYYNGEERAKGNILERFSAQQFPDLHSELNLSSLELGDSALYFCASSPRDSHYTEAFFGQGTRLTVV.

V is TRBV3-1 (or the pseudogene TRBV3-2) and J is TRBJ2-2; unclear D gene. V lost 2 bases to trimming and J lost 5 bases, with 9 bases between them. The germline CDR1 and CDR2 sequences are LGHDT and YNNKEL (reference sequence). CDR3 length: 14 residues. The CDR3 sequence is CASSQPLVTGELFF. The CDR3 nucleotides read TGTGCCAGCAGCCAACCCTTGGTAACCGGGGAGCTGTTTTTT.

The chain recombines TRBV11-2 with TRBJ2-2, with TRBD1 identical over 8 bases. Germline V gives CDR1 SGHAT, CDR2 FQNNGV. Losses at the gene ends were 6 bases for V and 6 bases for J; bases not matched to a gene: 9. The CDR3 runs 15 residues. CDR3 residues: CASRMGTGISGELFF. Here the CDR3 DNA reads TGTGCCAGCAGGATGGGGACAGGTATATCCGGGGAGCTGTTTTTT. The variable domain in full, completed from reference TRBV11-2 and TRBJ2-2, reads EAGVAQSPRYKIIEKRQSVAFWCNPISGHATLYWYQQILGQGPKLLIQFQNNGVVDDSQLPKDRFSAERLKGVDSTLKIQPAKLEDSAVYLCASRMGTGISGELFFGEGSRLTVL.

V usage is TRBV10-2 and J usage is TRBJ2-7; 10 bases agree with TRBD2. Germline CDR1 is WSHSY and CDR2 is SAAADI. The junction had 2 bases not matched to a gene; V was cut back by 5 bases and J by 4 bases. The CDR3 sequence is 13 residues long. This CDR3 is CASSSGGAYEQYF. In DNA form, the CDR3 reads TGCGCCAGCAGTAGCGGGGGGGCTTACGAGCAGTACTTC.

The rearrangement links TRBV6-5 to TRBJ1-4, with unresolved D. Trimming shortened V by 2 bases and J by 0 bases, and 4 bases separated the two germline ends. CDR1 and CDR2 from the germline V gene are MNHEY and SVGAGI. The CDR3 is made up of 14 amino acids. The CDR3 DNA is TGTGCCAGCAGTTACAGTTCAACTAATGAAAAACTGTTTTTT. It encodes CASSYSSTNEKLFF.

This clone was seen only once. V usage is TRBV5-6 and J usage is TRBJ1-2; a possible D gene is TRBD1 (6 bases). CDR1 and CDR2 from the germline V gene are SGHDT and YYEEEE. V shed 4 bases and J shed 0 bases, with 16 bases lying between them. The CDR3 covers 16 residues. The CDR3: CASSRDGTLTNYGYTF. CDR3 coding DNA: TGTGCCAGCAGCCGGGACGGGACACTTACTAACTATGGCTACACCTTC.

The chain is built from TRBV12-5 and TRBJ1-2; tentatively, D is TRBD1 (5 bases). Germline V gene sequence: CDR1 LGHNT, CDR2 FRNRAP. V was trimmed by 5 bases and J by 4 bases, leaving 14 bases between them. This CDR3 is 14 amino acids long. The CDR3: CASGRDPEFYGYTF. CDR3 nucleotide sequence: TGTGCTAGTGGTAGGGACCCCGAGTTCTATGGCTACACCTTC.

This clone was seen once. The CDR3 sequence: CASGSRGVSLYGYTF. In DNA, the CDR3 is TGTGCTAGTGGTTCCCGAGGCGTATCGTTATATGGCTACACCTTC. The gene calls are TRBV12-5 and TRBJ1-2; no firm D call. This CDR3 has 15 residues. V was clipped by 4 bases and J by 5 bases, with 17 bases between them. Germline V CDR1 and CDR2: LGHNT, FRNRAP.

This clone was observed a handful of times. This rearrangement joins TRBV2 to TRBJ2-7; D not resolved. The CDR3 is made up of 13 amino acids. V lost 8 bases to trimming and J lost 3 bases, with 14 bases between them. Germline V lookup: CDR1 SNHLY, CDR2 FYNNEI. The CDR3 DNA sequence: TGTGCCAGCCAAAGGACGGAAGTCTACGAGCAGTACTTC. Protein: CASQRTEVYEQYF.

The J gene is TRBJ2-1, the V gene TRBV11-2, with 8 bases matching TRBD2. CDR1 SGHAT and CDR2 FQNNGV come from the germline V gene. V trimming: 1 base; J trimming: 8 bases; junction bases outside the gene matches: 10. CDR3 size: 16 residues. The CDR3 DNA reads as TGTGCCAGCAGCTTAGCGGGGGGGAAAGATAGGGATGAGCAGTTCTTC. Protein product: CASSLAGGKDRDEQFF.

V is TRBV5-4 and J is TRBJ2-7, with TRBD2 matching 7 bases. The CDR3 runs to 15 residues. V gave up 1 base and J gave up 4 bases; unmatched junction bases: 8. Germline V gene data show CDR1 as SGHNT and CDR2 as YYREEE (reference sequence). CDR3 DNA: TGTGCCAGCAGCTTGCATTTAGGTAGCGGGTACGAGCAGTACTTC. Residues: CASSLHLGSGYEQYF.

This clone showed up just once. The rearrangement joins TRBV19 to TRBJ1-1; 8 nucleotides match TRBD1. Losses at the gene ends were 6 bases for V and 5 bases for J; bases not matched to a gene: 5. Looked up from germline, CDR1 is LNHDA and CDR2 is SQIVND (reference sequence). The CDR3 is made up of 13 amino acids. In nucleotides, the CDR3 is TGTGCCAGTAGCCACAGGGGGGGTACTGAAGCTTTCTTT. This sequence encodes CASSHRGGTEAFF.